The 20 T cell receptor beta chains below were found in one sample sequenced in a study of CD4+ T cells in melanoma. The assay was immunoSEQ multiplex PCR, and TCRdb's table has in-frame clones only and misses some. The sample lists 50,000 or so clones, about 91% seen once, with 12% in the top ten. The sample taken for sequencing was peripheral blood. Every receptor here comes from a human donor with melanoma.

The chain uses TRBV27 and TRBJ2-2; D unclear. Trimming removed 1 base at V and 8 bases at J, with 5 bases between. The germline V gene encodes CDR1 MNHEY and CDR2 SMNVEV (reference sequence). This CDR3 is built from 12 residues. CDR3 in amino acids: CASSLLGGELFF. The CDR3 DNA follows: TGTGCCAGCAGTTTATTAGGTGGGGAGCTGTTTTTT.

The chain combines TRBV5-1 with TRBJ2-7, with a tentative D call TRBD1 (6 bases). Germline values: CDR1 SGHRS, CDR2 YFSETQ. The CDR3 runs to 14 residues. V lost 0 bases and J 6 bases, leaving 13 bases between the germline ends. The CDR3 sequence: CASSLVGDRLEQYF. CDR3 DNA: TGCGCCAGCAGCTTGGTCGGCGACAGGCTCGAGCAGTACTTC. The complete variable domain, with remaining parts taken from reference TRBV5-1 and TRBJ2-7, reads KAGVTQTPRYLIKTRGQQVTLSCSPISGHRSVSWYQQTPGQGLQFLFEYFSETQRNKGNFPGRFSGRQFSNSRSEMNVSTLELGDSALYLCASSLVGDRLEQYFGPGTRLTVT.

Turning to this clone: This same CDR3 is encoded by further DNA sequences in the sample. V gene TRBV28 combines with J gene TRBJ2-2, with D unresolved. Germline values: CDR1 MDHEN, CDR2 SYDVKM. V lost 3 bases to trimming and J lost 1 base, with 3 bases between them. The CDR3 runs 13 residues. CDR3 sequence: CASSFQNTGELFF. The DNA for the CDR3 is TGTGCCAGCAGTTTTCAGAACACCGGGGAGCTGTTTTTT.

The gene calls are TRBV9 and TRBJ1-3; TRBD1 agrees at 10 bases. This CDR3 is 17 amino acids long. The germline V gene encodes CDR1 SGDLS and CDR2 YYNGEE. The trim removed 0 bases at V and 3 bases at J, leaving 6 bases unmatched. The chain's CDR3 is CASSVAYRTGGGNTIYF. The CDR3 DNA sequence: TGTGCCAGCAGCGTAGCTTACAGGACAGGGGGTGGAAACACCATATATTTT.

CDR3 nucleotide sequence: TGTGCCAGTAAAGGCTATGGCTACACCTTC. Translated: CASKGYGYTF. The V gene is TRBV19, the J gene TRBJ1-2; D uncertain. V lost 7 bases and J lost 4, with 4 bases in between. Germline CDR1 is LNHDA and CDR2 is SQIVND (reference sequence). The CDR3 loop spans 10 amino acids. The full variable domain, completed using reference TRBV19 and TRBJ1-2, is DGGITQSPKYLFRKEGQNVTLSCEQNLNHDAMYWYRQDPGQGLRLIYYSQIVNDFQKGDIAEGYSVSREKKESFPLTVTSAQKNPTAFYLCASKGYGYTFGSGTRLTVV.

The chain has TRBV29-1 and TRBJ1-5; no clear D gene. Trimming left V 4 bases short and J 4 bases short, with 8 bases between. Germline CDR1 and CDR2: SQVTM and ANQGSEA. The CDR3 length is 12 residues. CDR3 residues: CSVGEPNQPQHF. The CDR3 coding sequence is TGCAGCGTTGGGGAGCCTAATCAGCCCCAGCATTTT.

The chain couples TRBV4-1 to TRBJ1-3; no clear D. The V end was cut by 1 base, the J end by 0 bases, with 7 bases between. Germline-derived CDR1 and CDR2 are MGHRA and YSYEKL. This CDR3 has 15 residues. The CDR3 DNA is TGCGCCAGCAGCCAAGCTCGAGCCTCTGGAAACACCATATATTTT. Its protein is CASSQARASGNTIYF.

Concerning this clone: A read error is likely, as this CDR3 ends without the conserved phenylalanine or tryptophan. The DNA is omitted, as the CDR3 cannot be located on it reliably, and the CDR3 follows TCRdb's listing. The J gene is TRBJ1-2, the V gene TRBV4-1. The CDR3 length equals 15 residues, ends included. The germline gives CDR1 MGHRA, CDR2 YSYEKL. The CDR3 sequence: CASSLVPERPMATPS.

The rearrangement uses TRBV13 and TRBJ2-7, with no clear D. There are 13 residues in the CDR3. CDR1 is PRHDT and CDR2 is FYEKMQ in the germline V gene (reference sequence). V dropped 5 bases and J dropped 2 bases, with 10 bases sitting between them. Here the CDR3 DNA reads TGTGCCAGCAGCCCCCTGGTAGCCTACGAGCAGTACTTC. Translated: CASSPLVAYEQYF.

CDR3 in DNA: TGTGCCAGCAGGGGCGGGGGGGGTGGCTCCTACTACGAGCAGTACTTC. This sequence encodes CASRGGGGGSYYEQYF. The J gene is TRBJ2-7, the V gene TRBV7-8, with 9 bases fitting TRBD2. Unmatched junction bases numbered 12, after V lost 6 bases and J lost 3 bases. Looked up from germline, CDR1 is SGHVS and CDR2 is FQNEAQ. CDR3 length: 16 residues.

This chain joins TRBV27 and TRBJ1-4; D gene ambiguous. Germline loops: CDR1 MNHEY, CDR2 SMNVEV (reference sequence). The germline V and J ends were trimmed by 6 bases and 11 bases, with 10 bases remaining between them. This CDR3 spans 11 amino acids. The CDR3 sequence: CASRGSGKLFF. The CDR3 DNA reads TGTGCCAGCAGGGGTAGTGGTAAACTGTTTTTT.

The chain combines TRBV4-2 with TRBJ2-7; perhaps D is TRBD1 or TRBD2 (5 bases each). The CDR3 is made up of 16 amino acids. Trimming stripped 4 bases from V and 2 bases from J, with 18 bases between. CDR1 is LGHNA and CDR2 is YNFKEQ in the germline V gene. The CDR3 nucleotides are TGTGCCAGCAGCCCTGCCCAGGGAGAGGTAACCTACGAGCAGTACTTC. Amino acids: CASSPAQGEVTYEQYF.

The chain is built from TRBV7-8 and TRBJ2-2, with D perhaps TRBD2 (6 bases). The CDR3 extends over 15 amino acids. V lost 1 base and J lost 1, with 7 bases in between. Per germline, CDR1 SGHVS and CDR2 FQNEAQ. The CDR3 reads CASSLVGGNTGELFF. The CDR3 DNA reads TGTGCCAGCAGCTTAGTCGGGGGGAACACCGGGGAGCTGTTTTTT.

The chain has TRBV5-1 and TRBJ1-2; 7 bases align to TRBD1. This CDR3 spans 13 amino acids. V lost 0 bases to trimming and J lost 8 bases; unmatched junction nucleotides: 4. Per the germline V gene, CDR1 is SGHRS and CDR2 is YFSETQ. The CDR3 reads CASSLETGQGYTF. The CDR3, as DNA: TGCGCCAGCAGCTTGGAGACAGGGCAGGGCTACACCTTC.

This sequence joins TRBV5-1 and TRBJ2-7; D call uncertain. The CDR3 contains 16 residues. Germline V gene sequence: CDR1 SGHRS, CDR2 YFSETQ. With 4 bases removed from V and 0 bases from J, the gap between germline ends came to 17 bases. DNA of the CDR3: TGCGCCAGCAGCCTGGTAGGTGGCAGCTACTCCTACGAGCAGTACTTC. Protein sequence: CASSLVGGSYSYEQYF. Together with reference TRBV5-1 and TRBJ2-7, the CDR3 gives the full variable domain: KAGVTQTPRYLIKTRGQQVTLSCSPISGHRSVSWYQQTPGQGLQFLFEYFSETQRNKGNFPGRFSGRQFSNSRSEMNVSTLELGDSALYLCASSLVGGSYSYEQYFGPGTRLTVT.

The chain recombines TRBV12-5 with TRBJ1-1, with a possible D match to TRBD1 (6 bases). This CDR3 spans 11 amino acids. The V end was cut by 4 bases, the J end by 11 bases, with 11 bases between. Germline V gives CDR1 LGHNT, CDR2 FRNRAP. In DNA form, the CDR3 reads TGTGCTAGTGGTTACAGGGAGGCGGCTTTCTTT. Amino acids: CASGYREAAFF.

This rearrangement joins TRBV5-6 to TRBJ2-1; 9 bases line up with TRBD2. V was clipped by 7 bases and J by 9 bases; unmatched bases: 11. Germline V gene data show CDR1 as SGHDT and CDR2 as YYEEEE. This CDR3 is built from 14 residues. The CDR3: CASAIPGTSTEQFF. In DNA, the CDR3 is TGTGCCAGCGCGATACCAGGGACTAGCACTGAGCAGTTCTTC.

The CDR3 here is CASSSSGTELITGELFF. The CDR3 nucleotides are TGTGCCAGCAGTTCATCCGGGACCGAGCTTATCACCGGGGAGCTGTTTTTT. This chain joins TRBV5-4 and TRBJ2-2; possibly TRBD1 or TRBD2 for D (5 bases each). V was shortened by 5 bases and J by 4 bases, with 21 bases between the two germline ends. The CDR3 length is 17 residues. The V gene's germline CDR1 is SGHNT and CDR2 YYREEE (reference sequence). The full variable domain, with the rest looked up from reference TRBV5-4 and TRBJ2-2, is ETGVTQSPTHLIKTRGQQVTLRCSSQSGHNTVSWYQQALGQGPQFIFQYYREEENGRGNFPPRFSGLQFPNYSSELNVNALELDDSALYLCASSSSGTELITGELFFGEGSRLTVL.

The CDR3 DNA sequence: TGTGCCAGCAGCCCAACCCCCGGGACAGGGTACAATGAGCAGTTCTTC. Encoded protein: CASSPTPGTGYNEQFF. This chain links TRBV9 with TRBJ2-1; 9 bases line up with TRBD1. This CDR3 comprises 16 residues. Looked up from germline, CDR1 is SGDLS and CDR2 is YYNGEE. Unmatched junction bases numbered 9, after V lost 4 bases and J lost 4 bases.

This clone was seen a handful of times. The CDR3 coding sequence is TGTGCCTGGAGTCCAGGGTCCTATGATGGCTACACCTTC. Its translation: CAWSPGSYDGYTF. The J gene is TRBJ1-2, the V gene TRBV30; weak D call: TRBD1 (5 bases). Trimming shortened V by 2 bases and J by 6 bases, and 13 bases separated the two germline ends. The CDR3 runs to 13 residues. From germline, CDR1 is GTSNPN and CDR2 SVGIG (reference sequence).